The clone carrying this T cell receptor (beta chain) was detected ten times or more. The data originate from a study of CD8+CD57+ T cells in acquired aplastic anemia. Sequencing was done on patients that had shown CD8+CD57+ cell expansion by flow cytometry. The study profiled TCR beta VDJ and CDR3 using genomic DNA as template. TCRdb used MiXCR to reprocess the reads, holding one entry per CDR3 protein. Altogether just over 450,000 distinct CDR3 sequences are present, more than 25% being singletons, with the ten largest covering less than 0.85%. Per germline, CDR1 SGHDN and CDR2 FVKESK. Trimming removed 0 bases at V and 4 bases at J, with 4 bases between. The CDR3 totals 14 residues.

The sequencing input was sorted CD4+, CD8+, or CD8+CD57+ T cells (not recorded which) from PBMCs. The chain joins TRBV14 to TRBJ1-6; D call uncertain. This receptor was identified in a human donor with aplastic anemia. CDR3 sequence reads: CASSQEHYNSPLHF. For the CDR3, the DNA is TGTGCCAGCAGCCAAGAGCATTATAATTCACCCCTCCACTTT.